The 11 T cell receptor beta chains in this list originate from one sample, sequenced in a study of cytomegalovirus exposure and HLA in healthy donors (TCRdb year 2017). Receptor libraries were prepared by the immunoSEQ multiplex PCR assay. The multiplex PCR relied on a mix of 60 forward primers for TCR Vbeta segments and 13 reverse primers for TCR Jbeta segments. Here the immuneACCESS table is served through TCRdb, limited to in-frame sequences with V and J called. Missing clones are a known gap in these copies; in checked studies unresolved V genes cover under half, and the rest lacks a known reason. This sample lists 150,000 to 200,000 clones; less than 90% were detected once. Of the sample, around 2% falls within the top ten clones. Sequencing was carried out using PBMCs. The receptors derive from a young man in good health and CMV-seronegative.

This chain joins TRBV5-5 and TRBJ1-2; D possibly corresponds to TRBD1 (6 bases). The germline CDR1 and CDR2 sequences are SGHKS and YYEKEE (reference sequence). The CDR3 sequence is 14 residues long. Deletions cut 4 bases from V and 6 bases from J, with 16 bases between. The CDR3 nucleotides read TGTGCCAGCAGCATCCGGGACATAACCCATGGCTACACCTTC. It codes for CASSIRDITHGYTF.

The V gene is TRBV7-9, the J gene TRBJ2-2, with D uncertain. The length of the CDR3 is 15 residues. Germline CDR1 and CDR2: SEHNR and FQNEAQ (reference sequence). Trimming took off 4 bases at V and 1 base at J, with 10 bases between the two ends. The CDR3 DNA follows: TGTGCCAGCAGCTCCTTGGCAGGGAACACCGGGGAGCTGTTTTTT. It is translated as CASSSLAGNTGELFF.

The chain has TRBV30 and TRBJ2-6; tentatively, D is TRBD1 (5 bases). V dropped 0 bases and J dropped 2 bases, with 14 bases sitting between them. Germline CDR1 GTSNPN, CDR2 SVGIG (reference sequence). This CDR3 has 17 amino acids. The CDR3 region has the DNA TGTGCCTGGAGTGTCCCCAAGGGGCTCGCTGGGGCCAACGTCCTGACTTTC. It translates to CAWSVPKGLAGANVLTF.

This clone was recorded only once. The CDR3 reads CASSLRRTAQLDEQFF. The DNA of the CDR3 is TGTGCCAGCAGCTTGAGGCGAACCGCCCAACTCGATGAGCAGTTCTTC. The rearrangement uses TRBV7-3 and TRBJ2-1; the D is unclear. Germline lookup yields CDR1 SGHTA and CDR2 FQGTGA. CDR3 length: 16 residues. V was clipped by 3 bases and J by 8 bases, with 20 bases between them.

The CDR3 region is CASSFAGRSYGYTF. In nucleotides, the CDR3 is TGTGCCAGCAGCTTTGCAGGGAGGTCCTATGGCTACACCTTC. The rearrangement uses TRBV7-2 and TRBJ1-2; perhaps TRBD1 as D (5 bases). Germline V gene data show CDR1 as SGHTA and CDR2 as FQGNSA. Trimming took 3 bases from V and 4 from J, leaving 12 bases between them. The CDR3 is made up of 14 amino acids.

The V and J genes are TRBV7-9 and TRBJ1-1, with a possible D match to TRBD1 (6 bases). The CDR3 spans 14 residues. Trimming left V 7 bases short and J 4 bases short, with 16 bases between. The germline V gene has CDR1 SEHNR and CDR2 FQNEAQ (reference sequence). CDR3 sequence: CASIIPGGVTEAFF. For the CDR3, the DNA is TGTGCCAGCATAATTCCGGGGGGCGTCACTGAAGCTTTCTTT.

This clone was picked up one time. The V and J genes are TRBV9 and TRBJ2-2; 9 nucleotides line up with TRBD2. This CDR3 region has 14 residues. Per germline, CDR1 SGDLS and CDR2 YYNGEE. V was clipped by 4 bases and J by 7 bases; unmatched bases: 5. The CDR3 reads CASSRGLASGELFF. DNA of the CDR3: TGTGCCAGCAGCCGTGGACTAGCGAGCGGGGAGCTGTTTTTT. The full variable domain, in which reference TRBV9 and TRBJ2-2 provide the parts outside the CDR3, is DSGVTQTPKHLITATGQRVTLRCSPRSGDLSVYWYQQSLDQGLQFLIQYYNGEERAKGNILERFSAQQFPDLHSELNLSSLELGDSALYFCASSRGLASGELFFGEGSRLTVL.

V gene TRBV6-1 combines with J gene TRBJ1-6; 10 nucleotides agree with TRBD1. V trimming: 2 bases; J trimming: 10 bases; junction bases outside the gene matches: 8. The CDR3 length is 16 residues. Germline V gene data show CDR1 as MNHNS and CDR2 as SASEGT. The CDR3 loop is CASSESHGTGDSPLHF. CDR3 DNA: TGTGCCAGCAGTGAAAGCCACGGGACAGGGGACTCACCCCTCCACTTT.

The chain combines TRBV4-1 with TRBJ2-5, with unresolved D. Trimming shortened V by 5 bases and J by 2 bases, and 9 bases separated the two germline ends. Germline loops: CDR1 MGHRA, CDR2 YSYEKL. CDR3 length: 13 amino acids. CDR3 protein: CASSWQAQETQYF. CDR3 bases: TGCGCCAGCAGCTGGCAGGCACAAGAGACCCAGTACTTC.

The rearrangement links TRBV9 to TRBJ2-2; D unresolved. The germline V and J ends were trimmed by 4 bases and 2 bases, with 6 bases remaining between them. The germline V gene encodes CDR1 SGDLS and CDR2 YYNGEE. The CDR3 has 13 residues. CDR3 region: CASSSGNTGELFF. As DNA, the CDR3 is TGTGCCAGCAGCTCAGGCAACACCGGGGAGCTGTTTTTT.

The count of this clone is one. This chain joins TRBV19 and TRBJ2-7; 8 nucleotides agree with TRBD1. Germline loops: CDR1 LNHDA, CDR2 SQIVND (reference sequence). V trimming: 4 bases; J trimming: 1 base; junction bases outside the gene matches: 3. The CDR3 contains 14 residues. CDR3 nucleotide sequence: TGTGCCAGTAGTAAATGGGACAGGTCCTACGAGCAGTACTTC. This translates into CASSKWDRSYEQYF.